The 12 T cell receptor beta chains in this list originate from one sample, sequenced in a study of T cell responses to AZD1222 COVID-19 vaccine. Clones were sequenced by immunoSEQ multiplex PCR, and TCRdb holds only the in-frame ones, with some missing. The sample contains 130,000 or so clones, roughly 89% of which appear only once. The source was peripheral blood, collected 28 days after the second dose of the MenACWY control vaccine. The source is an adult who received the MenACWY meningococcal vaccine as a control.

The J gene is TRBJ2-7, the V gene TRBV5-1, with 7 bases that match TRBD2. Germline assignment: CDR1 SGHRS and CDR2 YFSETQ. This CDR3 has 14 residues. V dropped 4 bases and J dropped 2; count of bases not matched to a gene: 6. The CDR3 region is CASSRGGVTYEQYF. CDR3 bases: TGCGCCAGCAGCCGGGGAGGGGTTACCTACGAGCAGTACTTC.

The chain joins TRBV6-2 or TRBV6-3 to TRBJ1-6; tentatively, D is TRBD1 (5 bases). CDR1 MNHEY and CDR2 SVGEGT come from the germline V gene. The CDR3 runs 14 residues. V was pared by 6 bases and J by 4 bases, with 10 bases between. The CDR3 sequence is CASSKTEYNSPLHF. DNA for the CDR3: TGTGCCAGCAGCAAGACAGAGTATAATTCACCCCTCCACTTT.

The chain carries TRBV9 and TRBJ1-5; the match to TRBD1 covers 10 bases. The germline gives CDR1 SGDLS, CDR2 YYNGEE. There are 15 residues in the CDR3. V was pared by 2 bases and J by 6 bases, with 5 bases of the junction left unmatched. The CDR3 DNA sequence: TGTGCCAGCAGCGTCGGGACAGGGGATGCTCAGCCCCAGCATTTT. As protein: CASSVGTGDAQPQHF.

The genes are TRBV6-1 and TRBJ2-7, with D perhaps matching TRBD2 (6 bases). Trimming left V 2 bases short and J 9 bases short, with 17 bases between. The germline gives CDR1 MNHNS, CDR2 SASEGT. The CDR3 totals 14 residues. For the CDR3, the DNA is TGTGCCAGCAGTGAAAGGATGGGGACTGCTGCGCAGTACTTC. It translates to CASSERMGTAAQYF.

The V gene is TRBV5-5, the J gene TRBJ1-1; no definite D call. Germline loops: CDR1 SGHKS, CDR2 YYEKEE (reference sequence). The CDR3 covers 13 residues. Trimming took 4 bases from V and 4 from J, leaving 11 bases between them. In DNA, the CDR3 is TGTGCCAGCAGCACCCATACGGGCACTGAAGCTTTCTTT. This sequence encodes CASSTHTGTEAFF.

The V and J genes are TRBV3-1 (or the pseudogene TRBV3-2) and TRBJ2-3; D uncertain. The CDR3 has 13 amino acids. The germline V and J ends were trimmed by 5 bases and 2 bases, with 8 bases remaining between them. Looked up from germline, CDR1 is LGHDT and CDR2 is YNNKEL (reference sequence). The CDR3 coding sequence is TGTGCCAGCAGCAAGAGGAACACAGATACGCAGTATTTT. This encodes CASSKRNTDTQYF.

The chain recombines TRBV2 with TRBJ1-5, with unresolved D. Germline V gene data show CDR1 as SNHLY and CDR2 as FYNNEI. Trimming cost V 6 bases and J 3 bases, with 12 bases left between them. The CDR3 extends over 14 amino acids. Written as DNA, the CDR3 is TGTGCCAGCAGACCCGACGGCGACAATCAGCCCCAGCATTTT. This gives the protein CASRPDGDNQPQHF.

The rearrangement links TRBV7-3 to TRBJ2-2; TRBD1 aligns across 10 bases. The CDR3 is 15 residues long. The J segment lost 4 bases and the V segment lost 5 bases, leaving 4 bases of the junction unmatched. Germline CDR1 reads SGHTA; CDR2 reads FQGTGA. The DNA for the CDR3 is TGTGCCAGCAGCATTCGGACAGGGGGCACCGGGGAGCTGTTTTTT. Its translation: CASSIRTGGTGELFF.

The V gene is TRBV6-5, the J gene TRBJ2-2; no clear D gene. Germline V lookup: CDR1 MNHEY, CDR2 SVGAGI. V was clipped by 4 bases and J by 0 bases, with 6 bases between them. The CDR3 sequence is 14 residues long. Here the CDR3 reads CASSFKANTGELFF. In nucleotides, the CDR3 is TGTGCCAGCAGTTTCAAGGCGAACACCGGGGAGCTGTTTTTT.

The chain combines TRBV19 with TRBJ2-2; 10 bases align to TRBD1. With 6 bases clipped from V and 7 bases from J, the junction kept 8 bases outside the gene matches. The CDR3 spans 15 residues. Germline loops: CDR1 LNHDA, CDR2 SQIVND (reference sequence). CDR3 DNA sequence: TGTGCCAGTAGGGACGGACAGGGGGGATACGGGGAGCTGTTTTTT. It yields the protein CASRDGQGGYGELFF.

This sequence joins TRBV18 and TRBJ2-2, with unresolved D. This CDR3 spans 15 amino acids. V was pared by 1 base and J by 5 bases, with 11 bases between. CDR1 and CDR2 (germline): KGHSH, LQKENI. In DNA, the CDR3 is TGTGCCAGCTCACCACTGGGCAGAAATACCGGGGAGCTGTTTTTT. Its translation: CASSPLGRNTGELFF.

The CDR3 DNA is TGTGCCAGCAGTCGGAGGGGCGCTTCACCCCTCCACTTT. Its translation is CASSRRGASPLHF. The chain uses TRBV6-2 or TRBV6-3 and TRBJ1-6; a possible D gene is TRBD1 (5 bases). With 5 bases removed from V and 9 bases from J, the gap between germline ends came to 11 bases. This CDR3 comprises 13 residues. From germline, CDR1 is MNHEY and CDR2 SVGEGT.